A single sample is the source of the 22 T cell receptor beta chains below, sequenced in a study of cytomegalovirus exposure and HLA in healthy donors. Researchers ran the PCR with 60 Vbeta and 13 Jbeta primers. Assay used: immunoSEQ multiplex PCR; TCRdb lists only in-frame clones, some missing. The sample yields about 170,000 clones, roughly 78% seen once. What was sequenced was PBMCs. These receptors originate from a woman aged 45 to 65 in good health and CMV-seropositive.

The count of this clone is one. This chain joins TRBV2 and TRBJ1-1; 9 bases are a match to TRBD1. Germline CDR1 is SNHLY and CDR2 is FYNNEI. V trimming: 6 bases; J trimming: 6 bases; junction bases outside the gene matches: 11. The CDR3 extends over 15 amino acids. The CDR3 nucleotides read TGTGCCAGCAGGGGCGGAAAGGACAGGGGCCCTGAAGCTTTCTTT. Its protein product is CASRGGKDRGPEAFF.

A single count supports this clone. This sequence joins TRBV20-1 and TRBJ1-1; the D gene is possibly TRBD1 (5 bases). CDR3 length equals 11 residues. Germline CDR1 is DFQATT and CDR2 is SNEGSKA (reference sequence). Trimming took 4 bases from V and 5 from J, leaving 8 bases between them. This chain's CDR3 is CSATQETEAFF. Written as DNA, the CDR3 is TGCAGTGCTACACAGGAGACTGAAGCTTTCTTT.

V usage is TRBV4-1 and J usage is TRBJ1-3; possible D gene TRBD1, 6 bases. Germline assignment: CDR1 MGHRA and CDR2 YSYEKL. V dropped 1 base and J dropped 4 bases, with 11 bases sitting between them. The CDR3 is 15 amino acids. The CDR3 loop is CASSQGQGYGNTIYF. The CDR3 DNA reads as TGCGCCAGCAGCCAAGGTCAGGGGTACGGAAACACCATATATTTT.

This clone was seen only a few times. The chain combines TRBV19 with TRBJ1-2, with 9 bases matching TRBD1. The length of the CDR3 is 13 residues. Germline V CDR1 and CDR2: LNHDA, SQIVND (reference sequence). Losses at the gene ends were 3 bases for V and 9 bases for J; bases not matched to a gene: 5. CDR3 amino acids: CASSIDRGTSYTF. The CDR3 region has the DNA TGTGCCAGTAGTATTGACAGGGGGACGAGCTACACCTTC. Looking up the rest from reference TRBV19 and TRBJ1-2 gives the full variable domain: DGGITQSPKYLFRKEGQNVTLSCEQNLNHDAMYWYRQDPGQGLRLIYYSQIVNDFQKGDIAEGYSVSREKKESFPLTVTSAQKNPTAFYLCASSIDRGTSYTFGSGTRLTVV.

This sequence joins TRBV5-1 and TRBJ1-2; maybe TRBD1 (5 bases). The CDR3 consists of 14 residues. V was shortened by 0 bases and J by 4 bases, with 10 bases between the two germline ends. Germline CDR1 and CDR2: SGHRS and YFSETQ. The CDR3 reads CASSLEGRGYGYTF. The CDR3 nucleotides are TGCGCCAGCAGCTTGGAGGGGAGGGGCTATGGCTACACCTTC.

This clone was observed once. The chain carries TRBV9 and TRBJ1-1; D is uncertain. Germline CDR1 and CDR2: SGDLS and YYNGEE. The CDR3 length is 14 residues. V was cut by 4 bases and J by 7 bases, with 17 bases left in between. The CDR3, as DNA: TGTGCCAGCAGCCCCCAAGACGGAGGATATGAAGCTTTCTTT. Protein: CASSPQDGGYEAFF.

V and J are TRBV27 and TRBJ1-2; possibly TRBD1 for D (6 bases). Per the germline V gene, CDR1 is MNHEY and CDR2 is SMNVEV (reference sequence). The CDR3 extends over 13 amino acids. V lost 5 bases and J 7 bases, leaving 14 bases between the germline ends. The CDR3 protein is CASSPQGMGGYTF. The CDR3 bases are TGTGCCAGCAGTCCACAGGGAATGGGTGGCTACACCTTC.

The rearrangement uses TRBV30 and TRBJ1-6, with D perhaps matching TRBD1 (5 bases). The germline V gene has CDR1 GTSNPN and CDR2 SVGIG (reference sequence). This CDR3 contains 15 residues. Between the trimmed V and J ends, which lost 5 bases and 7 bases, there was a span of 18 bases. Here the CDR3 reads CAWARGDSRNSPLHF. The CDR3 coding sequence is TGTGCCTGGGCTAGAGGGGACTCCCGAAATTCACCCCTCCACTTT. Filled out from reference TRBV30 and TRBJ1-6, the complete variable domain reads SQTIHQWPATLVQPVGSPLSLECTVEGTSNPNLYWYRQAAGRGLQLLFYSVGIGQISSEVPQNLSASRPQDRQFILSSKKLLLSDSGFYLCAWARGDSRNSPLHFGNGTRLTVT.

The CDR3 DNA is TGTGCCAGCAGCTTAACTAGCGGGACGATCTCCTACGAGCAGTACTTC. Translation gives CASSLTSGTISYEQYF. This chain connects TRBV11-2 to TRBJ2-7; 10 nucleotides match TRBD2. The CDR3 has 16 amino acids. The germline V gene encodes CDR1 SGHAT and CDR2 FQNNGV. V shed 2 bases and J 0 bases; nucleotides not matched to a gene: 4.

V gene TRBV5-1 combines with J gene TRBJ2-7; tentatively, D is TRBD2 (5 bases). Between the trimmed V and J ends, which lost 0 bases and 5 bases, there was a span of 12 bases. The germline gives CDR1 SGHRS, CDR2 YFSETQ. The CDR3 is 14 amino acids. Here the CDR3 reads CASSLDFRGDEQYF. In DNA, the CDR3 is TGCGCCAGCAGCTTGGACTTCCGGGGAGACGAGCAGTACTTC.

The V call is TRBV5-1, the J call TRBJ1-4; 8 nucleotides align to TRBD1. CDR1 is SGHRS and CDR2 is YFSETQ in the germline V gene. With V trimmed by 2 bases and J by 4 bases, 7 bases remained unmatched. This CDR3 is 16 amino acids long. The CDR3 reads CASSFGGTGGNEKLFF. CDR3 in DNA: TGCGCCAGCAGCTTTGGGGGAACAGGGGGTAATGAAAAACTGTTTTTT. Full variable domain (missing parts from reference TRBV5-1 and TRBJ1-4): KAGVTQTPRYLIKTRGQQVTLSCSPISGHRSVSWYQQTPGQGLQFLFEYFSETQRNKGNFPGRFSGRQFSNSRSEMNVSTLELGDSALYLCASSFGGTGGNEKLFFGSGTQLSVL.

The rearrangement links TRBV5-6 to TRBJ1-1; no clear D. Germline V gives CDR1 SGHDT, CDR2 YYEEEE. This CDR3 region has 12 residues. Between the trimmed V and J ends, which lost 4 bases and 5 bases, there was a span of 9 bases. CDR3 region: CASSLSRTEAFF. CDR3 coding DNA: TGTGCCAGCAGCCTGTCGCGAACTGAAGCTTTCTTT.

The V gene is TRBV5-6, the J gene TRBJ2-5; 7 nucleotides line up with TRBD2. CDR1 and CDR2 from the germline V gene are SGHDT and YYEEEE. The CDR3 has 13 residues. The J segment lost 5 bases and the V segment lost 2 bases, leaving 3 bases of the junction unmatched. DNA for the CDR3: TGTGCCAGCAGCTTCGGGGGAGGGGAGACCCAGTACTTC. Its translation is CASSFGGGETQYF.

V and J are TRBV19 and TRBJ2-5; D gene uncertain. Germline V gene sequence: CDR1 LNHDA, CDR2 SQIVND (reference sequence). Trimming removed 2 bases from V and 2 bases from J, with 9 bases in between. CDR3 size: 14 residues. CDR3 protein: CASSIPGSQETQYF. CDR3 nucleotides: TGTGCCAGTAGTATACCAGGTTCGCAAGAGACCCAGTACTTC.

J is TRBJ2-2 and V is TRBV5-1; D possibly corresponds to TRBD2 (6 bases). The CDR3 spans 14 residues. Germline V lookup: CDR1 SGHRS, CDR2 YFSETQ. Trimming pared 0 bases from V and 3 bases from J, leaving 6 bases between. CDR3 coding DNA: TGCGCCAGCAGCTTGGGGGGGGACACCGGGGAGCTGTTTTTT. This gives the protein CASSLGGDTGELFF.

The V and J genes are TRBV27 and TRBJ2-1, with 10 bases aligning to TRBD2. V trimming: 6 bases; J trimming: 5 bases; junction bases outside the gene matches: 1. Germline CDR1 is MNHEY and CDR2 is SMNVEV (reference sequence). This CDR3 comprises 13 residues. The CDR3 DNA follows: TGTGCCAGCAGCACTAGCGGGGACAATGAGCAGTTCTTC. The encoded protein is CASSTSGDNEQFF.

This clone was counted only a few times. This chain links TRBV29-1 with TRBJ2-2, with D possibly being TRBD1 (6 bases). V was pared by 1 base and J by 7 bases, with 7 bases between. Germline assignment: CDR1 SQVTM and CDR2 ANQGSEA. This CDR3 spans 12 amino acids. The CDR3 DNA is TGCAGCGTTGAAGCAGGGGACGGGGAGCTGTTTTTT. It yields the protein CSVEAGDGELFF.

V usage is TRBV7-6 and J usage is TRBJ2-4; 11 nucleotides match TRBD1. V shed 4 bases and J 0 bases; nucleotides not matched to a gene: 11. The CDR3 length is 19 residues. Germline assignment: CDR1 SGHVS and CDR2 FNYEAQ. The CDR3 here is CASSSFKDRGPLAKNIQYF. The CDR3 bases are TGTGCCAGCAGCTCCTTTAAGGACAGGGGGCCGCTAGCCAAAAACATTCAGTACTTC.

The chain recombines TRBV27 with TRBJ1-3; the D is unclear. This CDR3 has 14 residues. Trimming took off 6 bases at V and 0 bases at J, with 9 bases between the two ends. CDR1 MNHEY and CDR2 SMNVEV come from the germline V gene (reference sequence). This CDR3 reads CASRKGSSGNTIYF. The CDR3, as DNA: TGTGCCAGCAGGAAAGGGAGCTCTGGAAACACCATATATTTT.

V and J are TRBV30 and TRBJ2-3; a weak D match, TRBD1 (6 bases). The length of the CDR3 is 14 residues. Germline V gene lookup returns CDR1 GTSNPN and CDR2 SVGIG (reference sequence). V gave up 4 bases and J gave up 6 bases, with 17 bases separating them. CDR3 protein: CAWNPGQAFDTQYF. CDR3 in DNA: TGTGCCTGGAATCCGGGACAAGCGTTTGATACGCAGTATTTT.

This chain joins TRBV10-3 and TRBJ1-1; 9 bases line up with TRBD1. The CDR3 has 15 residues. The junction had 6 bases not matched to a gene; V was cut back by 2 bases and J by 5 bases. From germline, CDR1 is ENHRY and CDR2 SYGVKD. CDR3 nucleotides: TGTGCCATCAGTGAGAAACAGGGGGCAGGTACTGAAGCTTTCTTT. It specifies CAISEKQGAGTEAFF.

This clone was seen once. The rearrangement joins TRBV6-4 to TRBJ1-2, with D uncertain. This CDR3 region has 14 residues. Trimming shortened V by 4 bases and J by 4 bases, and 13 bases separated the two germline ends. The V gene's germline CDR1 is MRHNA and CDR2 SNTAGT. The CDR3 here is CASSAEGGSYGYTF. Written as DNA, the CDR3 is TGTGCCAGCAGTGCGGAGGGAGGTAGCTATGGCTACACCTTC.